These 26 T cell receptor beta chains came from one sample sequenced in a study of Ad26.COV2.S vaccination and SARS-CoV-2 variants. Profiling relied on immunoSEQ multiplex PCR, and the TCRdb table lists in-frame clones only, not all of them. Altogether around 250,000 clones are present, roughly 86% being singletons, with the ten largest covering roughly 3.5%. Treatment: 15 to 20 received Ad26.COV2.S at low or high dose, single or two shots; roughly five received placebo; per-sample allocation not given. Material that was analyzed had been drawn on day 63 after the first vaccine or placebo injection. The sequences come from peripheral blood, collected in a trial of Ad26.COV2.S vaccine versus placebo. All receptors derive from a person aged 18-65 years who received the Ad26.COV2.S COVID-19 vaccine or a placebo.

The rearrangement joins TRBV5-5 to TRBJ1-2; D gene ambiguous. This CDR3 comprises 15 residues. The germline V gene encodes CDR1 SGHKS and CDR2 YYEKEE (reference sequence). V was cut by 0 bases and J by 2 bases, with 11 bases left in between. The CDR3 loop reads CASSLEFNRNYGYTF. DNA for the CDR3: TGTGCCAGCAGCTTGGAATTTAACAGAAACTATGGCTACACCTTC. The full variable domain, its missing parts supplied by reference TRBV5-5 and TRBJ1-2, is DAGVTQSPTHLIKTRGQQVTLRCSPISGHKSVSWYQQVLGQGPQFIFQYYEKEERGRGNFPDRFSARQFPNYSSELNVNALLLGDSALYLCASSLEFNRNYGYTFGSGTRLTVV.

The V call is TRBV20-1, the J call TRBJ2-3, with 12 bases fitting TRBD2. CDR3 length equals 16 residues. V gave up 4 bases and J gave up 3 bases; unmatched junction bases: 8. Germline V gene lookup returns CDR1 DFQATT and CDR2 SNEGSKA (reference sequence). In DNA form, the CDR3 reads TGCAGTGCTATTGAGCTAGCGGGGGGGCGGACAGATACGCAGTATTTT. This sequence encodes CSAIELAGGRTDTQYF.

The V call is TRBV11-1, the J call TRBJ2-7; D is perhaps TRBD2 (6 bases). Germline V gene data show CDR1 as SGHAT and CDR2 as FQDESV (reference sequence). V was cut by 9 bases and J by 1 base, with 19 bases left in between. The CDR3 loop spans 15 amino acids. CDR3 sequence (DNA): TGTGCCAGTGCCCCGGAGGGGCTCCCTTCCTACGAGCAGTACTTC. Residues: CASAPEGLPSYEQYF. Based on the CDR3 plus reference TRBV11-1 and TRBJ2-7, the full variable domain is EAEVAQSPRYKITEKSQAVAFWCDPISGHATLYWYRQILGQGPELLVQFQDESVVDDSQLPKDRFSAERLKGVDSTLKIQPAELGDSAMYLCASAPEGLPSYEQYFGPGTRLTVT.

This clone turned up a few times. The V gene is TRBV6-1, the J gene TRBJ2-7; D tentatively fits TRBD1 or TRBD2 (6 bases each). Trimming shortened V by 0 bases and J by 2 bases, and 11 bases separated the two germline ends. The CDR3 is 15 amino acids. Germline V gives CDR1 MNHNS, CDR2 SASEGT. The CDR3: CASSEARGPTYEQYF. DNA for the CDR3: TGTGCCAGCAGTGAAGCTCGGGGGCCAACCTACGAGCAGTACTTC.

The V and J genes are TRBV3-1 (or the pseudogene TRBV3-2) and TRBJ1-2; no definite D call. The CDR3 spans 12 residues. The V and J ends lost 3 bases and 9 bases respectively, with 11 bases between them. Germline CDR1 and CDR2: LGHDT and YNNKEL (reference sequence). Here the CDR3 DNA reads TGTGCCAGCAGCCAGAGCCTTGGAAGCTACACCTTC. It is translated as CASSQSLGSYTF.

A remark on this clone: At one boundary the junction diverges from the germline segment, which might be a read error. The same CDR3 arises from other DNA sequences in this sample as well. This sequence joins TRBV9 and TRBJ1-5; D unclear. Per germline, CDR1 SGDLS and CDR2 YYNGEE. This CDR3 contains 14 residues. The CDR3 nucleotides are TGCGCCAGCAGCGTAGGTGACGAAGTGCAGCCCCAGCATTTT. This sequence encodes CASSVGDEVQPQHF. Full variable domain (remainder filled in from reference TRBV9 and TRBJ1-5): DSGVTQTPKHLITATGQRVTLRCSPRSGDLSVYWYQQSLDQGLQFLIQYYNGEERAKGNILERFSAQQFPDLHSELNLSSLELGDSALYFCASSVGDEVQPQHFGDGTRLSIL.

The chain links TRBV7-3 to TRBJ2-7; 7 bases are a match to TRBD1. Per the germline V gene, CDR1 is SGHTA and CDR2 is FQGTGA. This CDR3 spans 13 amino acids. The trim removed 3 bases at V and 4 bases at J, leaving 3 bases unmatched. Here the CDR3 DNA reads TGTGCCAGCAGCTTTGACAGGGATTACGAGCAGTACTTC. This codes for CASSFDRDYEQYF.

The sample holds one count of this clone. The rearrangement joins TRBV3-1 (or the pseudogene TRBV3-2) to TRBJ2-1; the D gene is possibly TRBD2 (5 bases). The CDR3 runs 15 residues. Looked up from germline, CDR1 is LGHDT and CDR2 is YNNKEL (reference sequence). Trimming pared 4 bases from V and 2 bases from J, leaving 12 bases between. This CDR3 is CASSPTSGAYNEQFF. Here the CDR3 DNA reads TGTGCCAGCAGCCCCACTAGTGGCGCCTACAATGAGCAGTTCTTC.

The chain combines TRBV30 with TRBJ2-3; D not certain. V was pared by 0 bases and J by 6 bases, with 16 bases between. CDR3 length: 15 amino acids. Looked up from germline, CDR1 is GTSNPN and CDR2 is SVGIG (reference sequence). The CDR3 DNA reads TGTGCCTGGAGTGTTGGAGCGTCCCGGTGGGATACGCAGTATTTT. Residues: CAWSVGASRWDTQYF.

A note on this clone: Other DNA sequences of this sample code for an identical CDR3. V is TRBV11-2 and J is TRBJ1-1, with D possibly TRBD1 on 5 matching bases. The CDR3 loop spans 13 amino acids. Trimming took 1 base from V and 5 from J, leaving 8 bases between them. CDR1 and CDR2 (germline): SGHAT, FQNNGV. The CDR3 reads CASSLAGNTEAFF. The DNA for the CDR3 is TGTGCCAGCAGCTTAGCAGGGAATACTGAAGCTTTCTTT. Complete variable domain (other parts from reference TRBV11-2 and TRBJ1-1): EAGVAQSPRYKIIEKRQSVAFWCNPISGHATLYWYQQILGQGPKLLIQFQNNGVVDDSQLPKDRFSAERLKGVDSTLKIQPAKLEDSAVYLCASSLAGNTEAFFGQGTRLTVV.

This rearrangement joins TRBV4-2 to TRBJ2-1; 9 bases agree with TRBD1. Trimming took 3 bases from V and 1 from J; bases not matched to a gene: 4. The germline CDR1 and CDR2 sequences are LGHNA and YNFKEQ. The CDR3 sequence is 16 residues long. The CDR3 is CASSQETGGSYNEQFF. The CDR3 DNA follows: TGTGCCAGCAGCCAGGAGACAGGGGGATCCTACAATGAGCAGTTCTTC.

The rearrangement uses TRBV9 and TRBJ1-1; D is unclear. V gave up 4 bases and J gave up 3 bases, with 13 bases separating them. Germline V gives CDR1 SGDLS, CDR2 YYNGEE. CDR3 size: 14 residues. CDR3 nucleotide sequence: TGTGCCAGCAGCCCAAGCCTAAGAGACACTGAAGCTTTCTTT. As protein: CASSPSLRDTEAFF.

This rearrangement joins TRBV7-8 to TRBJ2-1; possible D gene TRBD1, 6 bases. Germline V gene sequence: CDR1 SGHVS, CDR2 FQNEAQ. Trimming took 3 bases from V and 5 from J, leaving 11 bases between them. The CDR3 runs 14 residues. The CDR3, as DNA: TGTGCCAGCAGCTTTAGGACAGAAAACAATGAGCAGTTCTTC. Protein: CASSFRTENNEQFF. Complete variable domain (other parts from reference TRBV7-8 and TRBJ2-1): GAGVSQSPRYKVAKRGQDVALRCDPISGHVSLFWYQQALGQGPEFLTYFQNEAQLDKSGLPSDRFFAERPEGSVSTLKIQRTQQEDSAVYLCASSFRTENNEQFFGPGTRLTVL.

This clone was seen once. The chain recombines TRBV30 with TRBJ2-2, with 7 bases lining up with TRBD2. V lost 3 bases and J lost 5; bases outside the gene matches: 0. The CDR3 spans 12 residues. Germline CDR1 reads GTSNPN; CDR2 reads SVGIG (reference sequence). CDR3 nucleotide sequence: TGTGCCTGGAGGCGGGGGACCGGGGAGCTGTTTTTT. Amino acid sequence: CAWRRGTGELFF. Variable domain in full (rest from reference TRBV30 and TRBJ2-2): SQTIHQWPATLVQPVGSPLSLECTVEGTSNPNLYWYRQAAGRGLQLLFYSVGIGQISSEVPQNLSASRPQDRQFILSSKKLLLSDSGFYLCAWRRGTGELFFGEGSRLTVL.

The CDR3 bases are TGTGCCAGCAGCGTAATAGATACGCAGTATTTT. It encodes CASSVIDTQYF. J is TRBJ2-3 and V is TRBV12-3 or TRBV12-4; no definite D call. The length of the CDR3 is 11 residues. V was trimmed by 6 bases and J by 5 bases, leaving 6 bases between them.

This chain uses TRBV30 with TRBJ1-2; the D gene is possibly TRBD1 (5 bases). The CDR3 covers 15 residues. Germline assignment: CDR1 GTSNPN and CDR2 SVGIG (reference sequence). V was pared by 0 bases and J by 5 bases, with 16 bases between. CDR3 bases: TGTGCCTGGAGTGTAAGTGGCACGGGGACTTATGGCTACACCTTC. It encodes CAWSVSGTGTYGYTF.

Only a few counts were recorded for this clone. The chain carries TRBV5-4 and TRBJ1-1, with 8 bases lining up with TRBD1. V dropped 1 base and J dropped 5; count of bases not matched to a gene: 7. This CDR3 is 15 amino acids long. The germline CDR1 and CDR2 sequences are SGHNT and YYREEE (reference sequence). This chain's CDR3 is CASSLSTGEATEAFF. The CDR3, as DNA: TGTGCCAGCAGCTTGTCGACAGGGGAGGCGACTGAAGCTTTCTTT.

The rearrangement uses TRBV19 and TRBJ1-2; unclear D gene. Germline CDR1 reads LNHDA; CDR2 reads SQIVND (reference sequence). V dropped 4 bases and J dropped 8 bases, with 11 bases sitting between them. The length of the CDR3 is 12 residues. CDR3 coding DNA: TGTGCCAGTAGTACCGGAACGCGCGGCTACACCTTC. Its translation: CASSTGTRGYTF.

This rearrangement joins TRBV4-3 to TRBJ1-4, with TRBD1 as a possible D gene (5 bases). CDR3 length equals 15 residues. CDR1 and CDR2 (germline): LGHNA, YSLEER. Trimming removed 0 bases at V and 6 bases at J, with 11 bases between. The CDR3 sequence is CASSQDGAAYEKLFF. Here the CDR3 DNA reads TGCGCCAGCAGCCAAGATGGGGCCGCGTATGAAAAACTGTTTTTT.

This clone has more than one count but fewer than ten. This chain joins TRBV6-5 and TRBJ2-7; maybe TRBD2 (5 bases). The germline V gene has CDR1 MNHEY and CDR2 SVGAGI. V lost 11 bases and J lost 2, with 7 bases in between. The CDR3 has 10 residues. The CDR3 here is CAVLAYEQYF. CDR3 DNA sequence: TGTGCCGTACTAGCCTACGAGCAGTACTTC.

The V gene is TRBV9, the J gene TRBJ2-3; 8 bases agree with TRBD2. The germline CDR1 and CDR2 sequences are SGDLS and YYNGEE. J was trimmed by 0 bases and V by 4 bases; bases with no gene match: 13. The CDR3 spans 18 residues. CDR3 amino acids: CASSPPGGGAGSTDTQYF. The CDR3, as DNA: TGTGCCAGCAGCCCACCCGGGGGGGGAGCGGGGAGCACAGATACGCAGTATTTT.

The CDR3 spells CASSLGPDNSPLHF. The CDR3 DNA follows: TGTGCCAGCAGCTTGGGGCCCGATAATTCACCCCTCCACTTT. The chain couples TRBV5-4 to TRBJ1-6, with unresolved D. Trimming cost V 0 bases and J 5 bases, with 6 bases left between them. The CDR3 consists of 14 residues. Germline V CDR1 and CDR2: SGHNT, YYREEE (reference sequence).

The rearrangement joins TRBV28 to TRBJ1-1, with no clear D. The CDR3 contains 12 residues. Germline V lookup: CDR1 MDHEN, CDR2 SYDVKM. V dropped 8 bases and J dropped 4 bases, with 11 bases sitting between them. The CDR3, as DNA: TGTGCCAGCTACTACTCGGGCACTGAAGCTTTCTTT. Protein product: CASYYSGTEAFF.

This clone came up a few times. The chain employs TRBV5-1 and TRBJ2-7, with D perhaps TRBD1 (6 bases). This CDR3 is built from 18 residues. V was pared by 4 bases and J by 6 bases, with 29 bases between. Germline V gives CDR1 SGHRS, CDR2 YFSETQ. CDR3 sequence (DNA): TGCGCCAGCAGCCCCCAGGGGCAGGGCCGAAGAGCCACGGGCGAGCAGTACTTC. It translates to CASSPQGQGRRATGEQYF.

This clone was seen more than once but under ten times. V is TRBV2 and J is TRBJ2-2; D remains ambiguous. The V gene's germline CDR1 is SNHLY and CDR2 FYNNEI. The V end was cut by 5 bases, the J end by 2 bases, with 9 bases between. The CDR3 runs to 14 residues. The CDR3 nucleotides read TGTGCCAGCAGTCCCACAACAAACACCGGGGAGCTGTTTTTT. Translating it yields CASSPTTNTGELFF. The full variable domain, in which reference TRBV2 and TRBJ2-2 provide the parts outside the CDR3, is EPEVTQTPSHQVTQMGQEVILRCVPISNHLYFYWYRQILGQKVEFLVSFYNNEISEKSEIFDDQFSVERPDGSNFTLKIRSTKLEDSAMYFCASSPTTNTGELFFGEGSRLTVL.

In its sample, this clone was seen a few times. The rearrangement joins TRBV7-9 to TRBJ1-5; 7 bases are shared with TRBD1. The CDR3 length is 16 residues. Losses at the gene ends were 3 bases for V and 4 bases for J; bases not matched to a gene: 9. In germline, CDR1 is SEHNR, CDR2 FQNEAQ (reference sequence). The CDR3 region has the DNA TGTGCCAGCAGCTTGACCTACGGACAGGATAATCAGCCCCAGCATTTT. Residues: CASSLTYGQDNQPQHF.